This T cell receptor beta chain was captured by sequencing in a study of brain metastases from non-small cell lung cancer. Regarding the study as a whole: In 64% of brain metastases, T-cell clones were expanded compared with matched primary tumors.

The germline V gene has CDR1 MGHRA and CDR2 YSYEKL. The length of the CDR3 is 13 residues. Trimming left V 0 bases short and J 8 bases short, with 10 bases between. Points on this clone: No antigen is known for it.

Assay used: immunoSEQ multiplex PCR; TCRdb lists only in-frame clones, some missing. The sample contains about 880 clones, about three quarters of which appear only once. Sequenced input: tissue from a brain metastasis. The chain carries TRBV4-1 and TRBJ1-1; D is unresolved. The clonotype comes from a donor over 35 with non-small cell lung cancer. DNA for the CDR3: TGCGCCAGCAGCCAAGATTCGCCGCGAGAAGCTTTCTTT. Its translation: CASSQDSPREAFF.